The subject of this entry is one T cell receptor (beta chain). The data belong to a study of T cells in tuberculosis. Study in general: The T cells targeted glucose monomycolate, a mycobacterial lipid, via CD1B.

Trimming cost V 5 bases and J 1 base, with 8 bases left between them. CDR1 and CDR2 (germline): MNHNY, SVGAGI (reference sequence). The CDR3 covers 13 residues. Method: immunoSEQ multiplex PCR; TCRdb's copy keeps in-frame clones and lacks some. Among some 29,000 clones listed, roughly 90% were seen once. This chain connects TRBV6-6 to TRBJ1-1; no reliable D call. The sequencing sample was made of PBMCs. The TCR comes from a donor aged 10-35 years with latent tuberculosis or without tuberculosis infection. The CDR3 loop is CASSPRGNTEAFF. The DNA for the CDR3 is TGTGCCAGCAGTCCGCGGGGGAACACTGAAGCTTTCTTT.